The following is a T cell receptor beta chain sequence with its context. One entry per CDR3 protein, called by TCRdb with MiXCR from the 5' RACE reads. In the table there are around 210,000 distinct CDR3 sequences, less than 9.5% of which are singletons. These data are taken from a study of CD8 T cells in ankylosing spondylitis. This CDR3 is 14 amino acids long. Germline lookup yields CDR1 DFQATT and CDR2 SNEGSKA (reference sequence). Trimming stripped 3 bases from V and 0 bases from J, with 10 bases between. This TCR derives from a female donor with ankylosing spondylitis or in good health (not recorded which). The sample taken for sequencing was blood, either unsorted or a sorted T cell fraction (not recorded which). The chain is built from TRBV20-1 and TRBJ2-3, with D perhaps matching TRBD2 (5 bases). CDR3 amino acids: CSARGDWSTDTQYF. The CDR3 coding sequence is TGCAGTGCTAGGGGAGACTGGAGCACAGATACGCAGTATTTT.